A single sample is the source of the 12 T cell receptor beta chains below, sequenced in a study of T cell responses to AZD1222 COVID-19 vaccine. TCRdb keeps only in-frame clones here, not all; method: immunoSEQ multiplex PCR. This table holds approximately 150,000 clones, around nine tenths found once. The sample was peripheral blood, taken 28 days after the second AZD1222 dose. The source is an adult who received the AZD1222 COVID-19 vaccine.

This chain uses TRBV28 with TRBJ2-5; D tentatively reads TRBD1 or TRBD2 (5 bases each). Germline CDR1 reads MDHEN; CDR2 reads SYDVKM. V lost 5 bases and J 0 bases, leaving 16 bases between the germline ends. This CDR3 is 16 amino acids long. The CDR3 loop is CASSLLSGTYQETQYF. Written as DNA, the CDR3 is TGTGCCAGCAGTCTCCTTTCCGGGACCTACCAAGAGACCCAGTACTTC.

To note about this clone: At the DNA level, this CDR3 is encoded by other sequences in the same sample as well. The genes are TRBV5-1 and TRBJ1-3; no definite D call. Trimming took off 0 bases at V and 2 bases at J, with 6 bases between the two ends. CDR1 and CDR2 (germline): SGHRS, YFSETQ. There are 14 residues in the CDR3. The CDR3 region is CASSLGGAGNTIYF. The CDR3 DNA follows: TGCGCCAGCAGCTTGGGCGGGGCTGGAAACACCATATATTTT.

V and J are TRBV5-1 and TRBJ1-5; 10 positions match TRBD1. The CDR3 spans 16 residues. V dropped 4 bases and J dropped 5; count of bases not matched to a gene: 9. Germline V lookup: CDR1 SGHRS, CDR2 YFSETQ. The CDR3 region has the DNA TGCGCCAGCAGCCCCGACCCGACAGGGGGCCATCAGCCCCAGCATTTT. Its protein product is CASSPDPTGGHQPQHF. Full variable domain (missing parts from reference TRBV5-1 and TRBJ1-5): KAGVTQTPRYLIKTRGQQVTLSCSPISGHRSVSWYQQTPGQGLQFLFEYFSETQRNKGNFPGRFSGRQFSNSRSEMNVSTLELGDSALYLCASSPDPTGGHQPQHFGDGTRLSIL.

The chain is built from TRBV18 and TRBJ2-3, with 7 bases matching TRBD2. The CDR3 is 16 residues long. V gave up 4 bases and J gave up 2 bases; unmatched junction bases: 9. Germline V gene data show CDR1 as KGHSH and CDR2 as LQKENI. CDR3: CASSLSLASVTDTQYF. CDR3 coding DNA: TGTGCCAGCTCACTCTCACTAGCGTCGGTCACAGATACGCAGTATTTT.

The chain joins TRBV7-6 to TRBJ2-5; 12 positions match TRBD2. The CDR3 is 16 amino acids. Germline V gives CDR1 SGHVS, CDR2 FNYEAQ. Germline trimming cut 2 bases from V and 4 bases from J; bases unmatched to any gene: 5. The CDR3 protein is CASSLLAGGPGETQYF. The DNA of the CDR3 is TGTGCCAGCAGCTTACTAGCGGGGGGGCCGGGAGAGACCCAGTACTTC.

The V call is TRBV5-8, the J call TRBJ2-5; a weak D match, TRBD2 (5 bases). This CDR3 has 14 residues. Trimming removed 0 bases from V and 1 base from J, with 7 bases in between. Germline V gene lookup returns CDR1 SGHTS and CDR2 YDEGEE. The CDR3 sequence: CASSLGTFQETQYF. In DNA, the CDR3 is TGTGCCAGCAGCTTGGGGACTTTCCAAGAGACCCAGTACTTC.

The V call is TRBV5-1, the J call TRBJ2-1, with a possible D match to TRBD1 (6 bases). This CDR3 has 16 amino acids. CDR1 and CDR2 from the germline V gene are SGHRS and YFSETQ. The V end lost 0 bases, the J end lost 4 bases, and 14 bases lay between the germline ends. Written as DNA, the CDR3 is TGCGCCAGCAGCTTGGACACCACAGGGTCTTACAATGAGCAGTTCTTC. Its translation is CASSLDTTGSYNEQFF.

This clone was observed a single time. J is TRBJ1-1 and V is TRBV12-3 or TRBV12-4; no definite D call. CDR3 length equals 13 residues. Trimming took 6 bases from V and 8 from J, leaving 16 bases between them. CDR3 region: CASSPSLLVEAFF. Written as DNA, the CDR3 is TGTGCCAGCAGCCCCTCGTTGCTAGTCGAAGCTTTCTTT.

The V and J genes are TRBV27 and TRBJ1-6; perhaps TRBD1 as D (5 bases). The germline V gene has CDR1 MNHEY and CDR2 SMNVEV (reference sequence). The CDR3 runs to 15 residues. Between the trimmed V and J ends, which lost 5 bases and 10 bases, there was a span of 18 bases. CDR3 region: CASSPHGGQGSPLHF. DNA of the CDR3: TGTGCCAGCAGTCCACACGGGGGTCAGGGATCACCCCTCCACTTT.

Only a few counts were recorded for this clone. The CDR3 here is CASSQRDGYEQYF. Here the CDR3 DNA reads TGCGCCAGCAGCCAACGGGACGGCTACGAGCAGTACTTC. The chain uses TRBV4-1 and TRBJ2-7; the D call may be TRBD1 or TRBD2 (5 bases each). The CDR3 has 13 residues. Trimming took 2 bases from V and 3 from J, leaving 8 bases between them. Germline assignment: CDR1 MGHRA and CDR2 YSYEKL.

The gene calls are TRBV7-2 and TRBJ1-6; D not certain. V was shortened by 1 base and J by 7 bases, with 8 bases between the two germline ends. This CDR3 is built from 14 residues. The germline V gene encodes CDR1 SGHTA and CDR2 FQGNSA. The CDR3, as DNA: TGTGCCAGCAGCTTAGTCGGGTCAAATTCACCCCTCCACTTT. Translated, it gives CASSLVGSNSPLHF.

The chain couples TRBV7-3 to TRBJ1-1; D is perhaps TRBD1 (5 bases). Trimming stripped 3 bases from V and 3 bases from J, with 8 bases between. Germline assignment: CDR1 SGHTA and CDR2 FQGTGA. The CDR3 length is 13 residues. The CDR3 here is CASSFGRDTEAFF. CDR3 nucleotides: TGTGCCAGCAGCTTCGGCAGGGACACTGAAGCTTTCTTT.